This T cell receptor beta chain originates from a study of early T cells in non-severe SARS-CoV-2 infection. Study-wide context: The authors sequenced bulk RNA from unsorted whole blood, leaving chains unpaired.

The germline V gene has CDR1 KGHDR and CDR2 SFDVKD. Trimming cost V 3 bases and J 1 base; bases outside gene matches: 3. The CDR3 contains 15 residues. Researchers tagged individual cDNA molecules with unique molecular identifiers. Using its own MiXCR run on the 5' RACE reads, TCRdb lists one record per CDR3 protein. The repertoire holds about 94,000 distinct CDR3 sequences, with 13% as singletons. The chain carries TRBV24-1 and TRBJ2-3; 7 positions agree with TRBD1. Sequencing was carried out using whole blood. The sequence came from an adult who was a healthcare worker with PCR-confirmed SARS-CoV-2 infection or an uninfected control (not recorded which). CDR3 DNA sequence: TGTGCCACCAGTGATGGACAGGTGGGCACAGATACGCAGTATTTT. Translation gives CATSDGQVGTDTQYF.